This TCR beta chain emerged from a study of vaccination and CD4 T cells after COVID-19. Sample time point: late sampling 161 to 241 days after vaccination in three convalescent patients. The sample's treatment: approximately nine-day PBMC culture with coronavirus spike peptide pools or control peptides (ViraFEST assay). Researchers used the Oncomine TCR Beta short-read assay to sequence DNA from cultured CD4+ T cells. From the PCR reads, TCRdb called clonotypes with MiXCR, one entry per CDR3 protein. The table shows 20,000 to 25,000 distinct CDR3 sequences, with less than 35% occurring only once. Unmatched junction bases numbered 2, after V lost 3 bases and J lost 4 bases. Looked up from germline, CDR1 is SNHLY and CDR2 is FYNNEI. This CDR3 region has 13 residues. A remark on this clonotype: Its target is not known.

The V and J genes are TRBV2 and TRBJ1-1, with 7 bases aligning to TRBD1. The input for sequencing was CD4+ T cells from blood, cultured in vitro, taken about 7 months after SARS-CoV-2 vaccination. This TCR derives from a human donor who had recovered from COVID-19. The CDR3 protein is CASSDRGITEAFF. For the CDR3, the DNA is TGTGCCAGCAGTGACAGGGGGATCACTGAAGCTTTCTTT.